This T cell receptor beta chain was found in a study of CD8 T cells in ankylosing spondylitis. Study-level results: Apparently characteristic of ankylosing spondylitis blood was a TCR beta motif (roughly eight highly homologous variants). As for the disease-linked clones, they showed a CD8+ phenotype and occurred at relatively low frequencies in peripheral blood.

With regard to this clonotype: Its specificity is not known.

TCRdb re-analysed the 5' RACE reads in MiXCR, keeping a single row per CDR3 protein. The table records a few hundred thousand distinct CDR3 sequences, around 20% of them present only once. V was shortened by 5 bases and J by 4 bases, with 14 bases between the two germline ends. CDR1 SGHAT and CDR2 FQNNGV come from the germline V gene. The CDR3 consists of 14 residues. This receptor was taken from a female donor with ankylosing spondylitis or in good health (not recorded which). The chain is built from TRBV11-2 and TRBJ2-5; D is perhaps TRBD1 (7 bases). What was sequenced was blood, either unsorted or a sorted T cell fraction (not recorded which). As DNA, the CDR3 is TGTGCCAGCAGCCGTGGGCAGGGGGGAGAGACCCAGTACTTC. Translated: CASSRGQGGETQYF.